One and the same sample provided the 16 T cell receptor beta chains below, sequenced in a study of cytomegalovirus exposure and HLA in healthy donors. Produced via immunoSEQ multiplex PCR; TCRdb's table is partial and in-frame only. This sample has about 150,000 clones, with about 86% found just once. Sequences were obtained from PBMCs. The receptors originated from a man younger than 35 in good health and CMV-seropositive.

V gene TRBV4-3 combines with J gene TRBJ1-3; 8 positions agree with TRBD1. Germline CDR1 is LGHNA and CDR2 is YSLEER. This CDR3 region has 14 residues. Trimming at V came to 1 base and at J to 8 bases, leaving 4 bases not matched to a gene. DNA of the CDR3: TGCGCCAGCAGCCAAGGGGGACAGGCGGACACCATATATTTT. Its translation: CASSQGGQADTIYF.

In DNA form, the CDR3 reads TGCGCCAGCAGTCGAGGCTCGGCTAACTATGGCTACACCTTC. Translating it yields CASSRGSANYGYTF. This chain uses TRBV23-1 with TRBJ1-2; unclear D gene. TRBV23-1 is identified as an open reading frame with a role that is uncertain. CDR3 length: 14 amino acids. V lost 4 bases and J lost 0, with 9 bases in between.

This sequence joins TRBV5-6 and TRBJ1-2, with 8 positions matching TRBD1. Germline-derived CDR1 and CDR2 are SGHDT and YYEEEE. V lost 0 bases to trimming and J lost 6 bases; unmatched junction nucleotides: 1. The CDR3 is 13 residues long. The CDR3 sequence: CASSLEGQDGYTF. The CDR3 DNA sequence: TGTGCCAGCAGCTTGGAGGGACAGGATGGCTACACCTTC.

The chain is built from TRBV7-9 and TRBJ2-1, with 8 positions matching TRBD2. The CDR3 has 17 amino acids. Germline lookup yields CDR1 SEHNR and CDR2 FQNEAQ (reference sequence). Trimming cost V 7 bases and J 8 bases; bases outside gene matches: 19. The chain's CDR3 is CASTSSRGRGGGHEQFF. The CDR3 DNA is TGTGCCAGCACATCATCTAGAGGTCGGGGGGGTGGCCATGAGCAGTTCTTC.

This clone was found once. The chain uses TRBV5-1 and TRBJ1-2; 11 positions agree with TRBD1. Germline CDR1 is SGHRS and CDR2 is YFSETQ. The trim removed 4 bases at V and 5 bases at J, leaving 4 bases unmatched. This CDR3 has 14 residues. The CDR3 DNA is TGCGCCAGCAGCGGTGGGACAGGGGGGTATGGCTACACCTTC. Protein: CASSGGTGGYGYTF.

This chain joins TRBV30 and TRBJ2-1; D gene unclear. The CDR3 has 12 residues. V gave up 3 bases and J gave up 6 bases, with 9 bases separating them. Per germline, CDR1 GTSNPN and CDR2 SVGIG (reference sequence). The chain's CDR3 is CAWRPRGNEQFF. For the CDR3, the DNA is TGTGCCTGGAGGCCCCGAGGCAATGAGCAGTTCTTC. The variable domain in full, with the rest retrieved from reference TRBV30 and TRBJ2-1, is SQTIHQWPATLVQPVGSPLSLECTVEGTSNPNLYWYRQAAGRGLQLLFYSVGIGQISSEVPQNLSASRPQDRQFILSSKKLLLSDSGFYLCAWRPRGNEQFFGPGTRLTVL.

The rearrangement uses TRBV6-5 and TRBJ1-1; D gene unclear. Trimming took 4 bases from V and 1 from J, leaving 10 bases between them. The CDR3 is made up of 14 amino acids. Germline V gene sequence: CDR1 MNHEY, CDR2 SVGAGI. CDR3 residues: CASSSLTSNTEAFF. For the CDR3, the DNA is TGTGCCAGCAGTTCCCTGACATCGAACACTGAAGCTTTCTTT.

The chain joins TRBV6-5 to TRBJ2-1; 7 bases agree with TRBD2. The CDR3 spans 16 residues. Germline-derived CDR1 and CDR2 are MNHEY and SVGAGI. V shed 1 base and J 3 bases; nucleotides not matched to a gene: 6. The CDR3 loop is CASSYWEGRLYNEQFF. CDR3 nucleotides: TGTGCCAGCAGTTACTGGGAGGGGCGTCTCTACAATGAGCAGTTCTTC.

In this sample, this clone turned up a few times. V and J are TRBV7-2 and TRBJ1-2; 9 bases are a match to TRBD1. Germline V gene sequence: CDR1 SGHTA, CDR2 FQGNSA. This CDR3 has 14 amino acids. Germline trimming cut 1 base from V and 6 bases from J; bases unmatched to any gene: 3. The CDR3 loop is CASSLVQGADGYTF. The CDR3 DNA follows: TGTGCCAGCAGCTTAGTACAGGGGGCAGATGGCTACACCTTC.

The genes are TRBV7-2 and TRBJ2-4; 7 nucleotides match TRBD1. The ends lost 5 bases at V and 4 bases at J; junction bases unmatched: 5. The CDR3 spans 14 residues. Germline assignment: CDR1 SGHTA and CDR2 FQGNSA. The CDR3 DNA is TGTGCCAGCAGCCTTCCGGGACAGAAAAACATTCAGTACTTC. Amino acid sequence: CASSLPGQKNIQYF.

The rearrangement links TRBV18 to TRBJ2-7, with D possibly TRBD2 on 6 matching bases. CDR3 length: 13 amino acids. V was trimmed by 4 bases and J by 2 bases, leaving 9 bases between them. Germline loops: CDR1 KGHSH, CDR2 LQKENI. The CDR3 reads CASSHGEAYEQYF. CDR3 coding DNA: TGTGCCAGCTCACATGGGGAGGCCTACGAGCAGTACTTC.

The gene calls are TRBV5-8 and TRBJ2-7; D call uncertain. In germline, CDR1 is SGHTS, CDR2 YDEGEE. Trimming shortened V by 0 bases and J by 6 bases, and 16 bases separated the two germline ends. The CDR3 is 15 amino acids. The CDR3 loop reads CASSLEGARVSEQYF. The CDR3 DNA reads TGTGCCAGCAGCTTGGAAGGAGCCCGGGTCTCCGAGCAGTACTTC. The complete variable domain, with remaining parts taken from reference TRBV5-8 and TRBJ2-7, reads EAGVTQSPTHLIKTRGQQATLRCSPISGHTSVYWYQQALGLGLQFLLWYDEGEERNRGNFPPRFSGRQFPNYSSELNVNALELEDSALYLCASSLEGARVSEQYFGPGTRLTVT.

The chain is built from TRBV6-5 and TRBJ1-2; perhaps TRBD1 as D (5 bases). Trimming cost V 2 bases and J 0 bases, with 10 bases left between them. CDR1 is MNHEY and CDR2 is SVGAGI in the germline V gene. This CDR3 region has 15 residues. As DNA, the CDR3 is TGTGCCAGCAGTTACGGAGGGGTGTCTAACTATGGCTACACCTTC. It specifies CASSYGGVSNYGYTF.

The J gene is TRBJ1-5, the V gene TRBV5-1; D possibly corresponds to TRBD1 (5 bases). The V and J ends lost 1 base and 4 bases respectively, with 9 bases between them. This CDR3 comprises 14 residues. CDR1 is SGHRS and CDR2 is YFSETQ in the germline V gene. CDR3 protein: CASSLIPGNQPQHF. In DNA form, the CDR3 reads TGCGCCAGCAGCTTGATCCCAGGGAATCAGCCCCAGCATTTT.

The chain links TRBV18 to TRBJ2-1; D unclear. CDR3 size: 14 residues. Per germline, CDR1 KGHSH and CDR2 LQKENI. V dropped 6 bases and J dropped 1 base, with 10 bases sitting between them. The CDR3 reads CASSMSLSYNEQFF. The CDR3 nucleotides are TGTGCCAGCTCCATGTCCCTATCCTACAATGAGCAGTTCTTC.

The chain links TRBV25-1 to TRBJ1-1; possible D gene TRBD1, 6 bases. The germline V gene has CDR1 MGHDK and CDR2 SYGVNS. The CDR3 loop spans 12 amino acids. Trimming cost V 5 bases and J 11 bases, with 15 bases left between them. In nucleotides, the CDR3 is TGTGCCAGCAGTTCGAAACAGGGAAGGGCTTTCTTT. Its translation is CASSSKQGRAFF.